This passage covers 22 T cell receptor beta chains from one sample sequenced in a study of shared clonotypes between healthy human individuals. Clones were sequenced by immunoSEQ multiplex PCR, and TCRdb holds only the in-frame ones, with some missing. The repertoire holds millions of clones, more than 90% seen once, with roughly 0.13% in the top ten. The sequenced sample was naive CD4+ T cells sorted from blood. Subset defined: CD45RA+ positively selected. The receptors were sampled from a man younger than 35 in good health.

About this clone itself: The sample holds other DNA sequences that translate to the same CDR3. V is TRBV6-1 and J is TRBJ1-5; D is ambiguous. CDR1 MNHNS and CDR2 SASEGT come from the germline V gene. The CDR3 totals 14 residues. The V end was cut by 5 bases, the J end by 0 bases, with 8 bases between. CDR3 protein: CASSLTDSNQPQHF. The CDR3 DNA sequence: TGTGCCAGCAGTTTAACAGATAGCAATCAGCCCCAGCATTTT.

This sequence joins TRBV5-4 and TRBJ2-7; 8 nucleotides align to TRBD1. The CDR3 covers 15 residues. Germline V gene sequence: CDR1 SGHNT, CDR2 YYREEE (reference sequence). The trim removed 0 bases at V and 7 bases at J, leaving 9 bases unmatched. The CDR3 is CASSLGGVRTGEQYF. The CDR3, as DNA: TGTGCCAGCAGCTTGGGTGGGGTCCGGACAGGGGAGCAGTACTTC.

The table lists this clone with a few counts. The rearrangement links TRBV7-2 to TRBJ2-2, with 7 nucleotides matching TRBD2. Per germline, CDR1 SGHTA and CDR2 FQGNSA. Germline trimming cut 3 bases from V and 5 bases from J; bases unmatched to any gene: 6. This CDR3 is built from 15 residues. The CDR3 loop is CASSFSGINTGELFF. CDR3 DNA: TGTGCCAGCAGCTTCAGCGGGATCAATACCGGGGAGCTGTTTTTT.

Concerning this clone itself: Other DNA sequences in the sample encode the same CDR3. The chain couples TRBV6-1 to TRBJ1-5; D not certain. Per the germline V gene, CDR1 is MNHNS and CDR2 is SASEGT. V dropped 1 base and J dropped 2 bases, with 3 bases sitting between them. CDR3 size: 13 residues. CDR3 in amino acids: CASSEERNQPQHF. The CDR3 DNA is TGTGCCAGCAGTGAAGAACGCAATCAGCCCCAGCATTTT.

The rearrangement joins TRBV7-9 to TRBJ1-1; no firm D call. Germline values: CDR1 SEHNR, CDR2 FQNEAQ (reference sequence). V was pared by 10 bases and J by 6 bases, with 21 bases between. This CDR3 is built from 14 residues. The DNA of the CDR3 is TGTGCCATCACAGTACCGTCCCCTAATCCTGAAGCTTTCTTT. Translation gives CAITVPSPNPEAFF. The full variable domain, in which reference TRBV7-9 and TRBJ1-1 provide the parts outside the CDR3, is DTGVSQNPRHKITKRGQNVTFRCDPISEHNRLYWYRQTLGQGPEFLTYFQNEAQLEKSRLLSDRFSAERPKGSFSTLEIQRTEQGDSAMYLCAITVPSPNPEAFFGQGTRLTVV.

This sequence joins TRBV10-3 and TRBJ1-3; D gene unclear. Germline V gene data show CDR1 as ENHRY and CDR2 as SYGVKD. V dropped 10 bases and J dropped 2 bases, with 15 bases sitting between them. CDR3 length: 14 residues. CDR3 DNA sequence: TGTGCCACCCGGTGGTCGCAAGCTGGAAACACCATATATTTT. It yields the protein CATRWSQAGNTIYF.

This clone has just one count. At the DNA level, this CDR3 is encoded by other sequences in the same sample as well. The rearrangement joins TRBV5-1 to TRBJ2-2; D perhaps matches TRBD1 (6 bases). V was clipped by 0 bases and J by 4 bases, with 10 bases between them. Looked up from germline, CDR1 is SGHRS and CDR2 is YFSETQ. There are 15 residues in the CDR3. The CDR3 nucleotides are TGCGCCAGCAGCTTGGTACAGGGCAGCACCGGGGAGCTGTTTTTT. Its protein is CASSLVQGSTGELFF.

The V call is TRBV10-3, the J call TRBJ1-2, with 9 bases fitting TRBD1. The V and J ends lost 9 bases and 11 bases, in that order; junction bases with no gene match: 19. CDR1 and CDR2 (germline): ENHRY, SYGVKD. The CDR3 is made up of 15 amino acids. CDR3 sequence reads: CAISRGPGTGWVYTF. CDR3 DNA: TGTGCCATTAGCAGAGGACCTGGGACAGGGTGGGTATACACCTTC.

J is TRBJ2-5 and V is TRBV19; tentatively, D is TRBD2 (7 bases). This CDR3 comprises 15 residues. Trimming shortened V by 5 bases and J by 5 bases, and 18 bases separated the two germline ends. Per the germline V gene, CDR1 is LNHDA and CDR2 is SQIVND (reference sequence). The DNA of the CDR3 is TGTGCCAGTAGTCCCGTAGGGGGGGCAGGGGAGACCCAGTACTTC. This encodes CASSPVGGAGETQYF.

This chain links TRBV15 with TRBJ2-5, with D possibly being TRBD1 (6 bases). The ends were cut back, 4 bases at V and 1 base at J, with 10 bases in the middle. The CDR3 length is 14 residues. Germline V lookup: CDR1 LNHNV, CDR2 YYDKDF (reference sequence). The CDR3 DNA is TGTGCCACCAGCACCCGGGACATCCAAGAGACCCAGTACTTC. The encoded protein is CATSTRDIQETQYF.

The chain has TRBV21-1 and TRBJ2-1; TRBD2 is the table's D call, not checked against the DNA. TRBV21-1 is classified as a pseudogene. The CDR3 has 18 amino acids. The CDR3 sequence: CASSLGTSPPYRYNEQFF. CDR3 DNA sequence: TGTGCCAGCAGCCTTGGGACTTCACCGCCCTACAGGTACAATGAGCAGTTCTTC.

The V and J genes are TRBV7-9 and TRBJ2-5; D is ambiguous. CDR3 length: 18 amino acids. Trimming removed 2 bases from V and 3 bases from J, with 22 bases in between. CDR1 is SEHNR and CDR2 is FQNEAQ in the germline V gene (reference sequence). CDR3 sequence: CASSLWTGLGIQEETQYF. The CDR3 coding sequence is TGTGCCAGCAGCTTATGGACCGGCCTGGGAATCCAAGAAGAGACCCAGTACTTC.

The chain carries TRBV11-2 and TRBJ2-3; D is unclear. Deletions cut 1 base from V and 4 bases from J, with 9 bases between. CDR1 and CDR2 from the germline V gene are SGHAT and FQNNGV. This CDR3 has 14 amino acids. The CDR3 spells CASSLVGVADTQYF. For the CDR3, the DNA is TGTGCCAGCAGCTTAGTGGGCGTGGCAGATACGCAGTATTTT.

The genes are TRBV30 and TRBJ2-2; no clear D gene. V lost 2 bases and J lost 7, with 5 bases in between. Germline CDR1 is GTSNPN and CDR2 is SVGIG (reference sequence). The CDR3 runs to 11 residues. Written as DNA, the CDR3 is TGTGCCTGGAGTATTGGCGGGGAGCTGTTTTTT. Amino acid sequence: CAWSIGGELFF.

The chain employs TRBV18 and TRBJ2-5; D unresolved. CDR3 length: 14 amino acids. V was trimmed by 3 bases and J by 3 bases, leaving 11 bases between them. The germline V gene has CDR1 KGHSH and CDR2 LQKENI. CDR3 sequence reads: CASSPRLLEETQYF. CDR3 in DNA: TGTGCCAGCTCACCTCGGCTACTTGAAGAGACCCAGTACTTC.

V gene TRBV2 combines with J gene TRBJ1-1; D gene ambiguous. V was cut by 3 bases and J by 1 base, with 9 bases left in between. The CDR3 sequence is 14 residues long. Looked up from germline, CDR1 is SNHLY and CDR2 is FYNNEI. CDR3 nucleotide sequence: TGTGCCAGCAGTGATTGGTCACGGAACACTGAAGCTTTCTTT. It translates to CASSDWSRNTEAFF.

V and J are TRBV5-1 and TRBJ2-5, with TRBD1 identical over 10 bases. The germline gives CDR1 SGHRS, CDR2 YFSETQ. Trimming took 4 bases from V and 3 from J; bases not matched to a gene: 9. The length of the CDR3 is 16 residues. CDR3 amino acids: CASSAWDRGEEETQYF. In DNA form, the CDR3 reads TGCGCCAGCAGCGCTTGGGACAGGGGAGAGGAAGAGACCCAGTACTTC.

The V call is TRBV9, the J call TRBJ2-7, with 12 bases that match TRBD2. Unmatched junction bases numbered 7, after V lost 4 bases and J lost 2 bases. The CDR3 covers 16 residues. Germline assignment: CDR1 SGDLS and CDR2 YYNGEE. In DNA form, the CDR3 reads TGTGCCAGCAGCCCCCGACTAGCGGGGGACACCTACGAGCAGTACTTC. It translates to CASSPRLAGDTYEQYF. The full variable domain, its missing parts supplied by reference TRBV9 and TRBJ2-7, is DSGVTQTPKHLITATGQRVTLRCSPRSGDLSVYWYQQSLDQGLQFLIQYYNGEERAKGNILERFSAQQFPDLHSELNLSSLELGDSALYFCASSPRLAGDTYEQYFGPGTRLTVT.

V and J are TRBV30 and TRBJ2-5, with D possibly being TRBD2 (7 bases). Trimming removed 3 bases from V and 5 bases from J, with 16 bases in between. Germline CDR1 GTSNPN, CDR2 SVGIG (reference sequence). The CDR3 has 14 amino acids. CDR3 nucleotide sequence: TGTGCCTGGAGAAGAACGGGGGGCCAGGAGACCCAGTACTTC. It yields the protein CAWRRTGGQETQYF.

This chain links TRBV28 with TRBJ2-3, with 13 bases aligning to TRBD2. CDR1 is MDHEN and CDR2 is SYDVKM in the germline V gene. Trimming at V came to 5 bases and at J to 4 bases, leaving 3 bases not matched to a gene. The CDR3 is 15 residues long. This CDR3 is CASSGTSGVADTQYF. The CDR3 DNA follows: TGTGCCAGCAGTGGGACTAGCGGGGTCGCAGATACGCAGTATTTT. Complete variable domain (other parts from reference TRBV28 and TRBJ2-3): DVKVTQSSRYLVKRTGEKVFLECVQDMDHENMFWYRQDPGLGLRLIYFSYDVKMKEKGDIPEGYSVSREKKERFSLILESASTNQTSMYLCASSGTSGVADTQYFGPGTRLTVL.

A remark on this clone: The same CDR3 is also encoded by other DNA sequences in this sample. V usage is TRBV30 and J usage is TRBJ2-7; no clear D. V lost 5 bases and J 2 bases, leaving 10 bases between the germline ends. Per the germline V gene, CDR1 is GTSNPN and CDR2 is SVGIG (reference sequence). The CDR3 totals 12 residues. CDR3 bases: TGTGCCTGGCGCGCTTCGGCCTACGAGCAGTACTTC. It codes for CAWRASAYEQYF.

V and J are TRBV6-4 and TRBJ1-4, with D perhaps matching TRBD1 (5 bases). In germline, CDR1 is MRHNA, CDR2 SNTAGT. The CDR3 contains 14 residues. V gave up 3 bases and J gave up 6 bases, with 11 bases separating them. The CDR3 loop is CASSEWQGDEKLFF. The CDR3 bases are TGTGCCAGCAGTGAGTGGCAGGGAGATGAAAAACTGTTTTTT.